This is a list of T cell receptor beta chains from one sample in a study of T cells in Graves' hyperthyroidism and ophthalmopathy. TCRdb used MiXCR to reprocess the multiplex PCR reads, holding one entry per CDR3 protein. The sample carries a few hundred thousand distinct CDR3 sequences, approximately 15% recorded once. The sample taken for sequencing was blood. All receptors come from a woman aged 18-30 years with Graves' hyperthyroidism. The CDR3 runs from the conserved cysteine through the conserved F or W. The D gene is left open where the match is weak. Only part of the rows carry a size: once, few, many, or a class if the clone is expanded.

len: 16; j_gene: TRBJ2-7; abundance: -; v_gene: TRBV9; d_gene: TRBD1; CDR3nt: TGTGCCAGCAGCCCCAATGCCCGGGACAGGGGATACGAGCAGTACTTC; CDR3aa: CASSPNARDRGYEQYF
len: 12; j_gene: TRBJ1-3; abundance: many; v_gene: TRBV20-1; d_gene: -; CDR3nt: TGCAGTGCTAGAGATAAGGGGAACACCATATATTTT; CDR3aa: CSARDKGNTIYF
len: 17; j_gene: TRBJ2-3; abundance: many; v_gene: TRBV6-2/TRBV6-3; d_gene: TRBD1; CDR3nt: TGTGCCAGCAGTCTTCCAAACGGACAGGCCCGCACAGATACGCAGTATTTT; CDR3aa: CASSLPNGQARTDTQYF
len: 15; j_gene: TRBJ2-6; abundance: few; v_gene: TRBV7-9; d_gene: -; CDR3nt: TGTGCCAGCAGCTTATGGGGCTACGGGGCCAACGTCCTGACTTTC; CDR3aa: CASSLWGYGANVLTF
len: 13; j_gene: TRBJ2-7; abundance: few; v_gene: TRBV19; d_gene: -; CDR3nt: TGTGCCAGTAGTATGCGCGTTACCTACGAGCAGTACTTC; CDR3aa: CASSMRVTYEQYF
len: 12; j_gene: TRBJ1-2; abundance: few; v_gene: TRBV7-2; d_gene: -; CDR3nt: TGTGCCAGCAGAACGGGGGTCGGTGGCTACACCTTC; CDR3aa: CASRTGVGGYTF
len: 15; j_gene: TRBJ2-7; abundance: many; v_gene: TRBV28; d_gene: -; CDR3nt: TGTGCCAGCAGCTTCCAAGGACCCCGGGTTCCCGAGCAGTACTTC; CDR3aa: CASSFQGPRVPEQYF
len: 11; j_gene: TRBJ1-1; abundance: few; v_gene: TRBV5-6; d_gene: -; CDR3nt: TGTGCCAGCAGCTTGGCGGGGAATGGGCTCTTT; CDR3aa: CASSLAGNGLF
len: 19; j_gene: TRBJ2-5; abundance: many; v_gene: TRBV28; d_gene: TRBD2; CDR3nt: TGTGCCAGCAGTTCCTCCGGACTAGCGGGAGGGCCAGGGTTGGAGACCCAGTACTTC; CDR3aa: CASSSSGLAGGPGLETQYF
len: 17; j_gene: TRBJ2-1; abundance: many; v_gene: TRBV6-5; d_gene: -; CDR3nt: TGTGCCAGCAGTTACTCGAGGGGCCCATCCAAACTCGATGAGCAGTTCTTC; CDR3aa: CASSYSRGPSKLDEQFF
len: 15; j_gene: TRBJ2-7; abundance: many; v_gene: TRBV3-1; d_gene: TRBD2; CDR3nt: TGTGCCAGCAGCAATAGCGGGGGGGCCCTCTACGAGCAGTACTTC; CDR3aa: CASSNSGGALYEQYF
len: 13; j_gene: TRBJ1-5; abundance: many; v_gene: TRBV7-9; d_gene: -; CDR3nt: TGTGCCAGCAGCTCAACCGGTGGTCAGCCCCAGCATTTT; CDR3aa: CASSSTGGQPQHF
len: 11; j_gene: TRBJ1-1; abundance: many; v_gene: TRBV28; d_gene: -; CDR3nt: TGTGCCAGCACCACGTTCACTGAAGCTTTCTTT; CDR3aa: CASTTFTEAFF
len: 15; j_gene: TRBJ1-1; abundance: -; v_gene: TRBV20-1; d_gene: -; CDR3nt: TGCAGTGCTAGAGACCTAGGGAGCTCGAACACTGAAGCTTTCTTT; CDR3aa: CSARDLGSSNTEAFF
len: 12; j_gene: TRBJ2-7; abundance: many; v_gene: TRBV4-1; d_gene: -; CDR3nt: TGCGCCAGCAGCCAGGGGGGGCGCGAGCAGTACTTC; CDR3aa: CASSQGGREQYF
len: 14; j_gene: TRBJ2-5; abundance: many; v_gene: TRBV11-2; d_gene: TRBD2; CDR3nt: TGTGCCAGCAGCTGGCTAGCGGGAGGAGAGACCCAGTACTTC; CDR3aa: CASSWLAGGETQYF
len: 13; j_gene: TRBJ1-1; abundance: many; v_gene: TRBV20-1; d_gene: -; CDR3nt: TGCAGTGTGGGGGAGCATGGGAGCACTGAAGCTTTCTTT; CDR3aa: CSVGEHGSTEAFF
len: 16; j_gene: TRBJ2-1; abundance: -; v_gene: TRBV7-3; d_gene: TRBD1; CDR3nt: TGTGCCAGCAGCTTAAGTCGGGACAGGGTCGTACATGAGCAGTTCTTC; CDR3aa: CASSLSRDRVVHEQFF
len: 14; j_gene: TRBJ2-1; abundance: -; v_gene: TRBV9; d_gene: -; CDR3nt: TGTGCCAGCAGCGCGGAGGATTTTCAGGGTGAGCAGTTCTTC; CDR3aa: CASSAEDFQGEQFF
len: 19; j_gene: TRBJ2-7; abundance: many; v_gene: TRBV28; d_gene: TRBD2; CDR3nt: TGTGCCAGCAGTTTATCTATCAGGACTAGCGGGGAGATCTCCTACGAGCAGTACTTC; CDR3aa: CASSLSIRTSGEISYEQYF
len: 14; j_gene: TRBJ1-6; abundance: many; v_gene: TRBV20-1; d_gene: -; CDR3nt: TGCAGTGCTAGAGGCCAGCCCTATAATTCACCCCTCCACTTT; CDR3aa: CSARGQPYNSPLHF
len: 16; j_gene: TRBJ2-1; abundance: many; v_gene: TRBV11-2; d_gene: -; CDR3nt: TGTGCCAGCAGCCCTTCTTGGAGGGAAACCTACAATGAGCAGTTCTTC; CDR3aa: CASSPSWRETYNEQFF
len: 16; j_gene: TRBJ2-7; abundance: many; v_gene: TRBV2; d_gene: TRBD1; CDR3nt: TGTGCCAGCAGTGAATTACAGGGGGTTTTCTCCTACGAGCAGTACTTC; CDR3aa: CASSELQGVFSYEQYF
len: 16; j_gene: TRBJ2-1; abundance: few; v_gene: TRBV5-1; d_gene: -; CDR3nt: TGCGCCAGCAGCTTGGATGGGACCATACTTGGGGATGAGCAGTTCTTC; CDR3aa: CASSLDGTILGDEQFF
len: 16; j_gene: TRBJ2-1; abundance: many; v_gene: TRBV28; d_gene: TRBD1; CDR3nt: TGTGCCAGCAGTCCAAACAGGGGGCTAACGTACAATGAGCAGTTCTTC; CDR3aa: CASSPNRGLTYNEQFF
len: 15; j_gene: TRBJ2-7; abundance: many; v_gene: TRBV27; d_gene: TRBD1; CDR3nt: TGTGCCAGCAGTTTATCCGGACAGGGGTGGGACGAGCAGTACTTC; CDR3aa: CASSLSGQGWDEQYF
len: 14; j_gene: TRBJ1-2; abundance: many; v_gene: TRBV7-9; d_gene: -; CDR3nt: TGTGCCAGCAGCACTCGGGACCGACCGGGGGGCTACACCTTC; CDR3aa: CASSTRDRPGGYTF
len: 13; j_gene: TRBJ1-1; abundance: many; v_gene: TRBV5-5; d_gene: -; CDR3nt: TGTGCCAGCAGGCTAGCTACGAACACTGAAGCTTTCTTT; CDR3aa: CASRLATNTEAFF
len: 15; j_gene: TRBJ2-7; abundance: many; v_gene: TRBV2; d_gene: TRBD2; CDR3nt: TGTGCCAGCAGGAAAGAAATAGCGGGAGGGGGCGAGCAGTACTTC; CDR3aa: CASRKEIAGGGEQYF
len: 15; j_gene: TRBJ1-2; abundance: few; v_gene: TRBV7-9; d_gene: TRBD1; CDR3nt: TGTGCCAGCAGCTCCTCGAGGGACAGACCTTATGGCTACACCTTC; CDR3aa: CASSSSRDRPYGYTF
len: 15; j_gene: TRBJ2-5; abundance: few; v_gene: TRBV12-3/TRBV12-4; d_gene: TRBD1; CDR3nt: TGTGCCAGCAGCACGGGACAGGGTCTCGGAGAGACCCAGTACTTC; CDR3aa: CASSTGQGLGETQYF
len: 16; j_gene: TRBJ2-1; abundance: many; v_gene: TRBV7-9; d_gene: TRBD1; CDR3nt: TGTGCCAGCAGCCCTCACTGGGACAGGGGGTTTCGTGAGCAGTTCTTC; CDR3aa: CASSPHWDRGFREQFF
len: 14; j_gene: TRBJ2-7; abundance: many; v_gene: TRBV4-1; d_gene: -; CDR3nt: TGCGCCAGCAGCCAAGGGGGGGCCGACTACGAGCAGTACTTC; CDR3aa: CASSQGGADYEQYF
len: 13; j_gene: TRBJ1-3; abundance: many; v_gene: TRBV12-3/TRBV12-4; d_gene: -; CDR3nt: TGTGCCAGCATACCAGGGCCTGGAAACACCATATATTTT; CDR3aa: CASIPGPGNTIYF
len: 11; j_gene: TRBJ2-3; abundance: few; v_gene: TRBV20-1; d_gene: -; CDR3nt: TGCAGTGCTAGAGAAGGGAATACGCAGTATTTT; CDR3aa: CSAREGNTQYF
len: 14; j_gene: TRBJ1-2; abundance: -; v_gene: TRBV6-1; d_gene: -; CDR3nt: TGTGCCAGCATCCAATCGGAGGTCAACTATGGCTACACCTTC; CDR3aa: CASIQSEVNYGYTF
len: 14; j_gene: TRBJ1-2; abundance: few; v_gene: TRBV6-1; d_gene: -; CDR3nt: TGTGCCAGCAGCCCGGGGGACACCCTCTATGGCTACACCTTC; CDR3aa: CASSPGDTLYGYTF
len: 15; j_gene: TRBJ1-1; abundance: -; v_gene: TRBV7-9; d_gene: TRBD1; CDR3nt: TGTGCCAGCAGCATCAACAGGGGGTCTTTCCCTGAAGCTTTCTTT; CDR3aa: CASSINRGSFPEAFF
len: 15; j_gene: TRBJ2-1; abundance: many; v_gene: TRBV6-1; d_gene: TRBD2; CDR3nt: TGTGCCAGCAGGATGACTAGCGGGAGTTCCTATGAGCAGTTCTTC; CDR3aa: CASRMTSGSSYEQFF
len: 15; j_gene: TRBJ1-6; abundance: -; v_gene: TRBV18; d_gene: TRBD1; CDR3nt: TGTGCCAGCTCACCGCCGACAGGGGCTAATTCACCCCTCCACTTT; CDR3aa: CASSPPTGANSPLHF
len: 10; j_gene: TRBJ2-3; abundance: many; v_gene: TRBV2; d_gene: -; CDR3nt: TGTGCCAGCGCTCCAGATACGCAGTATTTT; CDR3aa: CASAPDTQYF
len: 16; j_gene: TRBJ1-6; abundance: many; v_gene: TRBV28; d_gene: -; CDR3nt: TGTGCCAGCAGTTTTGGGGGGCGCTTGATTAATTCACCCCTCCACTTT; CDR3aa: CASSFGGRLINSPLHF
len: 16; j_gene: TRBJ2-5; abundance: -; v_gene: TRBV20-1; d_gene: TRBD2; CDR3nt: TGCAGTGCTAGCGGGACTAGCGGGAGGGTCGGGGTGACCCAGTACTTC; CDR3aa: CSASGTSGRVGVTQYF
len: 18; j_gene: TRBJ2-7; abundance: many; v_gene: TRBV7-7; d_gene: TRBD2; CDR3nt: TGTGCTAGCAGCCCGGGGGGAATAGCGGGAGGGCCCTCCTACGAGCAGTACTTC; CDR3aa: CASSPGGIAGGPSYEQYF
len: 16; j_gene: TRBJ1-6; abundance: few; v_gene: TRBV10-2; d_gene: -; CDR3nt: TGCGCCAGCAGTGAGGTTGGGATAGGGACTAATTCACCCCTCCACTTT; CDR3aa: CASSEVGIGTNSPLHF
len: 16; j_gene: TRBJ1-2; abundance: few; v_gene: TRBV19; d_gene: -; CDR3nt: TGTGCCAGTAGTGTCGGGCCGGGGGAAGGAATCGGTGGCTACACCTTC; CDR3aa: CASSVGPGEGIGGYTF
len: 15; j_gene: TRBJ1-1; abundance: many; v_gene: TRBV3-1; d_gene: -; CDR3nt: TGTGCCAGCAGCCCAACCCCTACACTGAACACTGAAGCTTTCTTT; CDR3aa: CASSPTPTLNTEAFF
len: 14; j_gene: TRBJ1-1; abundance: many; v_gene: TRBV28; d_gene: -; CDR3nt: TGTGCCAGCAGTTTATACGGGGAAGCGACTGAAGCTTTCTTT; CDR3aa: CASSLYGEATEAFF
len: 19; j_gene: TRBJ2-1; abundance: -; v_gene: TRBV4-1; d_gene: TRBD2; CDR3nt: TGCGCCAGCAGCCAAGATGACGGACTAGCGGGAGCAGGATACAATGAGCAGTTCTTC; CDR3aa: CASSQDDGLAGAGYNEQFF
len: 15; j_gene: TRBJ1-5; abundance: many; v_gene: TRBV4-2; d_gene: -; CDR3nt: TGTGCCAGCAGCCAAGACCACAGAGGCAATCAGCCCCAGCATTTT; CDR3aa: CASSQDHRGNQPQHF
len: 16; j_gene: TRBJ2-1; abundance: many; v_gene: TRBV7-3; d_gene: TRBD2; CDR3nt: TGTGCCAGCAGCTTGTCCGGGACTAGCCTAAGCAATGAGCAGTTCTTC; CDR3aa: CASSLSGTSLSNEQFF
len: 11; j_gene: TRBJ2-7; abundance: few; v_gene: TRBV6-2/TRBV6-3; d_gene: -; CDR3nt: TGTGCCAGCACAGGTTCTCAAGAGCAGTACTTC; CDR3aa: CASTGSQEQYF
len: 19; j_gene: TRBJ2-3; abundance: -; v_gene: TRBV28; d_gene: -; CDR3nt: TGTGCAAGCAGTTTATGTCTACTTACGGGGAACGAACTTGCAGATACGCAGTATTTT; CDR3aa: CASSLCLLTGNELADTQYF
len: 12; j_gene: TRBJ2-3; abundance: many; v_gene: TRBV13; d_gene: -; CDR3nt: TGTGCCAGCAGCGGTTTGGTTAATACGCAGTATTTT; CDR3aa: CASSGLVNTQYF
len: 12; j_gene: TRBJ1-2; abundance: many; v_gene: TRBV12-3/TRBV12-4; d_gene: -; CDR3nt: TGTGCCAGCACCCCGGGGGTCGGAGGCTACACCTTC; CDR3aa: CASTPGVGGYTF
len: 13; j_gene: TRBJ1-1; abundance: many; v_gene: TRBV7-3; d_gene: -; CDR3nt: TGTGCCAGCAGCTTCGGGGGGGGGGCTGAAGCTTTCTTT; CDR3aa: CASSFGGGAEAFF
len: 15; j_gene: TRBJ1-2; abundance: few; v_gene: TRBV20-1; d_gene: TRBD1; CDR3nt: TGCAGTGCTAGAGATCTGGGACAGAACTACTATGGCTACACCTTC; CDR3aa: CSARDLGQNYYGYTF
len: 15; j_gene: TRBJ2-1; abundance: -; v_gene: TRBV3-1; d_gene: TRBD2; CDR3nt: TGTGCCAGCGGCCAGCCTAGCGGGATTCGGGATGGGCAGTTCTTC; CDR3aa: CASGQPSGIRDGQFF
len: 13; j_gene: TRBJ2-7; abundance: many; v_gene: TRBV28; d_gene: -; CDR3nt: TGTGCCAGCAGGGATTTGGGTTCGTACGAGCAGTACTTC; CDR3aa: CASRDLGSYEQYF
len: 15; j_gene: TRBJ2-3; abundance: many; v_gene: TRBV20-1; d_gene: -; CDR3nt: TGCAGTTCATCCCCACGGGGACACCGCACAGATACGCAGTATTTT; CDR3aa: CSSSPRGHRTDTQYF